This T cell receptor (beta chain) was recorded in a study of response to subunit inactivated influenza vaccine. Findings and limits, study-wide: Seasonal influenza vaccination, on each occasion, was suggested by the authors to recruit few new T cells.

A single record per CDR3 protein comes from TCRdb applying MiXCR to the RT-PCR reads. This sample has 860,000 or so distinct CDR3 sequences, with 21% found just once. This clonotype occurred a few times. Antigen: not known. From germline, CDR1 is DFQATT and CDR2 SNEGSKA (reference sequence). V was clipped by 4 bases and J by 2 bases, with 6 bases between them. The CDR3 totals 11 residues. This TCR came from a man aged 50 or older who received an inactivated influenza vaccine. The sample was PBMCs from blood, taken approximately 5 days after vaccination. The rearrangement joins TRBV20-1 to TRBJ2-7; the D is unclear. DNA for the CDR3: TGCAGTGCTATGGAAACCTACGAGCAGTACTTC. The encoded protein is CSAMETYEQYF.